This T cell receptor beta chain was retrieved from a study of beta chain features in type 1 diabetes. Worth noting for this clone: Its antigen is unknown.

The entirety of the isolated RNA underwent reverse transcription, so expressed TCRB transcripts were sequenced. TCRdb keeps only in-frame clones here, not all; method: immunoSEQ multiplex PCR. The data contain about 120,000 clones, about 15% of them singletons. After removal of 4 bases from V and 2 bases from J, the junction contained 8 bases not matched to a gene. CDR3 length: 16 amino acids. Germline lookup yields CDR1 SGHNT and CDR2 YYREEE (reference sequence). General observations from the study: Shortening that was moderate but significant affected the TCRB CDR3s of Type 1 diabetes patients in all four CD4+ subsets.

The receptor was derived from a man younger than 40 with type 1 diabetes. The chain couples TRBV5-4 to TRBJ2-3; the match to TRBD2 covers 9 bases. Material: central memory CD4+ T cells from blood. The CDR3 coding sequence is TGTGCCAGCAGCCCTGATCCGGGACTAGCCACAGATACGCAGTATTTT. Protein product: CASSPDPGLATDTQYF.